These T cell receptor beta chains were read from a single sample in a study of memory B cells and T cells in multiple sclerosis. Repertoires were generated with immunoSEQ multiplex PCR, while TCRdb's copy carries only in-frame clones and drops some. The top ten clones hold more than 0.95% of a sample with under 50,000 clones, around 80% of them seen once. No antigen has been identified for these receptors. Specimen: PBMCs from blood kept in culture. All receptors come from a human donor with multiple sclerosis. CDR3s include the opening cysteine and the closing phenylalanine or tryptophan. The D gene is left open where the match is weak. Clone size is not always given. Where it is, it says once, few, many or a class for expanded clones.

CDR3nt: TGTGCCAGCAGCTTTGGTCCAGGTTCTAACTATGGCTACACCTTC; CDR3aa: CASSFGPGSNYGYTF; j_gene: TRBJ1-2; abundance: few; v_gene: TRBV5-4; d_gene: -
CDR3nt: TGTGCCAGCAGCCCCCTGCCTAGCGGCCCCTACGAGCAGTACTTC; CDR3aa: CASSPLPSGPYEQYF; j_gene: TRBJ2-7; abundance: -; v_gene: TRBV9; d_gene: TRBD2
CDR3nt: TGTGCCAGCAGTTCCAGGGCCGGGGGCAATCAGCCCCAGCATTTT; CDR3aa: CASSSRAGGNQPQHF; j_gene: TRBJ1-5; abundance: -; v_gene: TRBV6-6; d_gene: -
CDR3nt: TGCGCCAGCAGCCAATTGGGTTTGGGATCACCCCTCCACTTT; CDR3aa: CASSQLGLGSPLHF; j_gene: TRBJ1-6; abundance: few; v_gene: TRBV4-1; d_gene: -
CDR3nt: TGTGCCAGCAGCCAAGGTTGGGGCGGGGGGGCCGAAGAGACCCAGTACTTC; CDR3aa: CASSQGWGGGAEETQYF; j_gene: TRBJ2-5; abundance: -; v_gene: TRBV4-2; d_gene: TRBD2
CDR3nt: TGCAGCGTTGAAGATGGGTCCGGGGTTAGGGCTGACACTGAAGCTTTCTTT; CDR3aa: CSVEDGSGVRADTEAFF; j_gene: TRBJ1-1; abundance: -; v_gene: TRBV29-1; d_gene: -
CDR3nt: TGTGCCAGCAGCCTATCGCCGGGGGCGAACACTGAAGCTTTCTTT; CDR3aa: CASSLSPGANTEAFF; j_gene: TRBJ1-1; abundance: -; v_gene: TRBV27; d_gene: -
CDR3nt: TGTGCCAGCAGCCGGAGGTCCGATCAGCCCCAGCATTTT; CDR3aa: CASSRRSDQPQHF; j_gene: TRBJ1-5; abundance: -; v_gene: TRBV5-5; d_gene: -
CDR3nt: TGTGCCAGCAGCCCACATTCTGGGGCCAACGTCCTGACTTTC; CDR3aa: CASSPHSGANVLTF; j_gene: TRBJ2-6; abundance: few; v_gene: TRBV11-1; d_gene: -
CDR3nt: TGTGCCAGCAGCGTAGGGGCTTCCACCGGGGAGCTGTTTTTT; CDR3aa: CASSVGASTGELFF; j_gene: TRBJ2-2; abundance: -; v_gene: TRBV9; d_gene: -
CDR3nt: TGTGCCAGCATGGGGGGGGGCGCGGGAGAGACCCAGTACTTC; CDR3aa: CASMGGGAGETQYF; j_gene: TRBJ2-5; abundance: once; v_gene: TRBV21-1; d_gene: -
CDR3nt: TGTGCCAGCAGCCCAAGGGGGGTTATCCATAATTCACCCCTCCACTTT; CDR3aa: CASSPRGVIHNSPLHF; j_gene: TRBJ1-6; abundance: -; v_gene: TRBV11-3; d_gene: -
CDR3nt: TGTGCCAGCAGTCTGGGGGCCACAGATACGCAGTATTTT; CDR3aa: CASSLGATDTQYF; j_gene: TRBJ2-3; abundance: -; v_gene: TRBV6-5; d_gene: -
CDR3nt: TGTGCCTGGAAGCGGACATCTCACCAAGAGACCCAGTACTTC; CDR3aa: CAWKRTSHQETQYF; j_gene: TRBJ2-5; abundance: once; v_gene: TRBV30; d_gene: -
CDR3nt: TGTGCCAGCAGCTTAGGCAGGGGATCGTACGAGCAGTACTTC; CDR3aa: CASSLGRGSYEQYF; j_gene: TRBJ2-7; abundance: -; v_gene: TRBV7-9; d_gene: -
CDR3nt: TGCGCCAGCAGTCAATCGTCCCAGGGAGAGAACTCCTACGAGCAGTACTTC; CDR3aa: CASSQSSQGENSYEQYF; j_gene: TRBJ2-7; abundance: -; v_gene: TRBV23-1; d_gene: -
CDR3nt: TGTGCCAGTAGTATGGACAGGGGGAAAGCTTTCTTT; CDR3aa: CASSMDRGKAFF; j_gene: TRBJ1-1; abundance: -; v_gene: TRBV19; d_gene: TRBD1
CDR3nt: TGTGCCAGCAGCGTCACGACAGGGGCCACAGATACGCAGTATTTT; CDR3aa: CASSVTTGATDTQYF; j_gene: TRBJ2-3; abundance: -; v_gene: TRBV9; d_gene: TRBD1
CDR3nt: TGTGCCAGCAGCTCTACAGAGTACCAAGAGACCCAGTACTTC; CDR3aa: CASSSTEYQETQYF; j_gene: TRBJ2-5; abundance: -; v_gene: TRBV13; d_gene: -
CDR3nt: TGTGCCAGCACCGAATTCTCCTTAGCGGGGGAGTCCCACACAGATACGCAGTATTTT; CDR3aa: CASTEFSLAGESHTDTQYF; j_gene: TRBJ2-3; abundance: -; v_gene: TRBV18; d_gene: TRBD2
CDR3nt: TGTGCCAGCAGCCCCAACACCGGGACAGGGGATGAAAAACTGTTTTTT; CDR3aa: CASSPNTGTGDEKLFF; j_gene: TRBJ1-4; abundance: -; v_gene: TRBV7-2; d_gene: TRBD1
CDR3nt: TGCGCCAGCAGCAACAGAGCCGCTTATGGCTACACCTTC; CDR3aa: CASSNRAAYGYTF; j_gene: TRBJ1-2; abundance: few; v_gene: TRBV4-3; d_gene: -
CDR3nt: TGTGCCAGCAGTTACAGGGGGCTCAGCTCCTACAATGAGCAGTTCTTC; CDR3aa: CASSYRGLSSYNEQFF; j_gene: TRBJ2-1; abundance: -; v_gene: TRBV2; d_gene: TRBD1
CDR3nt: TGCGCCAGCAGTGAGGTGGTAACCTACGAGCAGTACTTC; CDR3aa: CASSEVVTYEQYF; j_gene: TRBJ2-7; abundance: once; v_gene: TRBV10-2; d_gene: -
CDR3nt: TGTGCCAGCAGTTACTCAAGGGGGTCCACTTCCTACGAGCAGTACTTC; CDR3aa: CASSYSRGSTSYEQYF; j_gene: TRBJ2-7; abundance: once; v_gene: TRBV6-5; d_gene: -
CDR3nt: TGTGCCAGCAGCTTGGCCCACGAGCAGTACTTC; CDR3aa: CASSLAHEQYF; j_gene: TRBJ2-7; abundance: -; v_gene: TRBV5-4; d_gene: -
CDR3nt: TGTGCCAGCACCCTAACAGGGGGAATGAACACTGAAGCTTTCTTT; CDR3aa: CASTLTGGMNTEAFF; j_gene: TRBJ1-1; abundance: -; v_gene: TRBV28; d_gene: TRBD1
CDR3nt: TGTGCCAGCAGCTTATCGGGAGTTAACACCGGGGAGCTGTTTTTT; CDR3aa: CASSLSGVNTGELFF; j_gene: TRBJ2-2; abundance: -; v_gene: TRBV7-9; d_gene: -
CDR3nt: TGTGCCAGCGCGGGGGCGTTGAACACTGAAGCTTTCTTT; CDR3aa: CASAGALNTEAFF; j_gene: TRBJ1-1; abundance: -; v_gene: TRBV2; d_gene: -
CDR3nt: TGCGCCAGCAGCCCTGGGACAGCTCGGCCAGAGACCCAGTACTTC; CDR3aa: CASSPGTARPETQYF; j_gene: TRBJ2-5; abundance: -; v_gene: TRBV5-1; d_gene: TRBD1
CDR3nt: TGTGCCAGCGTGAAGGAAGGGTTCGGCTACGAGCAGTACTTC; CDR3aa: CASVKEGFGYEQYF; j_gene: TRBJ2-7; abundance: few; v_gene: TRBV2; d_gene: -